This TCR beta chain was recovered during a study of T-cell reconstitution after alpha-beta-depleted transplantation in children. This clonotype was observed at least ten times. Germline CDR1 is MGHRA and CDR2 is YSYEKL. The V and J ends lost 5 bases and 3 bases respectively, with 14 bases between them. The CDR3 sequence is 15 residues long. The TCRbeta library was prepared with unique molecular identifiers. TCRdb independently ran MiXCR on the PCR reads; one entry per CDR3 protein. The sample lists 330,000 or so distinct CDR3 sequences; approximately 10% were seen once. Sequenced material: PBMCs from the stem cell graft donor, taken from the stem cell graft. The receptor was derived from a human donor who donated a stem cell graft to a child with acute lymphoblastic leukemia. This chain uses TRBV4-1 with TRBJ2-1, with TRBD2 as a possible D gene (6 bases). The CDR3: CASSLPGLVYNEQFF. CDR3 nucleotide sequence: TGCGCCAGCAGCTTACCGGGACTGGTCTACAATGAGCAGTTCTTC.